The sequence of this T cell receptor beta chain was determined in a study of blood T cells in healthy people across ages. Only a few counts were recorded for this clonotype. Trimming left V 5 bases short and J 6 bases short, with 14 bases between. This CDR3 has 15 residues. CDR1 is SEHNR and CDR2 is FQNEAQ in the germline V gene (reference sequence). Around 10 milliliters of peripheral blood were drawn from each donor. Primers used in a second PCR of about 7 to 11 cycles were a sample-barcoded 5' primer and a J-beta primer mix. TCRdb reprocessed the 5' RACE reads via MiXCR and lists one record per CDR3 protein. The table records about 650,000 distinct CDR3 sequences, roughly 32% of them present only once.

This chain links TRBV7-9 with TRBJ1-6, with a tentative D call TRBD1 (6 bases). Sequenced input: blood. The source of this sequence is an elderly woman in good health. CDR3 region: CASSRGGRGNSPLHF. The CDR3 DNA sequence: TGTGCCAGCAGCCGGGGGGGCCGTGGTAATTCACCCCTCCACTTT.